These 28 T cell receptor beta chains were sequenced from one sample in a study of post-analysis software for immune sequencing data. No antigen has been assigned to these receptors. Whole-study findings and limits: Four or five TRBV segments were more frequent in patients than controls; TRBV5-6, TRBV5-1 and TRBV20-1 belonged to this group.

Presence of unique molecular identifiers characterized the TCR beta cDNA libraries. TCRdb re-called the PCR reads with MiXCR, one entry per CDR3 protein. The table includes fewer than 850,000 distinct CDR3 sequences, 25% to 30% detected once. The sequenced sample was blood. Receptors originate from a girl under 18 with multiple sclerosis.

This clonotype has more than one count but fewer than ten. The CDR3 DNA follows: TGTGCCAGCAGTTTGGGGGGGCTGGACAGGAGCCAAGAGACCCAGTACTTC. Protein sequence: CASSLGGLDRSQETQYF. The rearrangement links TRBV28 to TRBJ2-5; D may be TRBD1 or TRBD2 (7 bases each). Trimming took off 3 bases at V and 1 base at J, with 18 bases between the two ends. Germline CDR1 and CDR2: MDHEN and SYDVKM. The CDR3 totals 17 residues.

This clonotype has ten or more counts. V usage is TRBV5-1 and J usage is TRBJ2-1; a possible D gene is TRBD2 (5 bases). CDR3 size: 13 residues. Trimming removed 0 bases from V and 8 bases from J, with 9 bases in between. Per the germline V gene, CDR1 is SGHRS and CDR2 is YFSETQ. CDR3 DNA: TGCGCCAGCAGCTTGGACGGACTCGATGAGCAGTTCTTC. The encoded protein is CASSLDGLDEQFF. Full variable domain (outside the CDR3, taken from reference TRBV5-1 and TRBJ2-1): KAGVTQTPRYLIKTRGQQVTLSCSPISGHRSVSWYQQTPGQGLQFLFEYFSETQRNKGNFPGRFSGRQFSNSRSEMNVSTLELGDSALYLCASSLDGLDEQFFGPGTRLTVL.

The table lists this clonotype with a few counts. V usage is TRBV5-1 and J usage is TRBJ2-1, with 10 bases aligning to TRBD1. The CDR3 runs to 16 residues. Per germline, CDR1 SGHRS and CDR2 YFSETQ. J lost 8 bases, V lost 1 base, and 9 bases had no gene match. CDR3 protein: CASSLRSGQGNHEQFF. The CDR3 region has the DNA TGCGCCAGCAGCTTGCGTTCGGGACAGGGGAATCATGAGCAGTTCTTC.

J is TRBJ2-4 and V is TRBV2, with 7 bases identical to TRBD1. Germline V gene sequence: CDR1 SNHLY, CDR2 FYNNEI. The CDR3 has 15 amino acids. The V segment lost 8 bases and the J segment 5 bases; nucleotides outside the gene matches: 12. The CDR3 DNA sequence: TGTGCCAGCGGGCTACGGACAGGCTCCCAAAACATTCAGTACTTC. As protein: CASGLRTGSQNIQYF.

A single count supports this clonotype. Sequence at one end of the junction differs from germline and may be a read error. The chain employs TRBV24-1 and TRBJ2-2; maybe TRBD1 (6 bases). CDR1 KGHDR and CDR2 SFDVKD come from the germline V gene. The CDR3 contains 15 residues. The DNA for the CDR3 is TGTGCCACCAGAAGTGGGACATTGGGCACCGGGGAGCGGTTTTTT. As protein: CATRSGTLGTGERFF.

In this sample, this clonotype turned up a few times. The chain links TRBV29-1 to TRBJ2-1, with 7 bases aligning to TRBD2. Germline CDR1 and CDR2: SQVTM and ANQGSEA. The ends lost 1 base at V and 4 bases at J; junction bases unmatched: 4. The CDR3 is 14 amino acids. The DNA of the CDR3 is TGCAGCGTTGAAGGCGGGGGAACTTACAATGAGCAGTTCTTC. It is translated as CSVEGGGTYNEQFF.

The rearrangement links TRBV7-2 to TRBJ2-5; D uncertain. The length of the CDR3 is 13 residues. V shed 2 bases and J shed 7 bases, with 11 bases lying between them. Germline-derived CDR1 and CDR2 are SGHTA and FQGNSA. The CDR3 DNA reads TGTGCCAGCAGCTTACCGAACAAGCGGACCCAGTACTTC. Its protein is CASSLPNKRTQYF.

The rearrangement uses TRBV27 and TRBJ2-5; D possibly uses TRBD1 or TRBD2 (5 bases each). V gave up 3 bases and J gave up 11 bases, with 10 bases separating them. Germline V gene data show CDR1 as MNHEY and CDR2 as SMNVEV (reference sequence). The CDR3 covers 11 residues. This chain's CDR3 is CASSFRDQQYF. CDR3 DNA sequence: TGTGCCAGCAGTTTCCGGGACCAGCAGTACTTC.

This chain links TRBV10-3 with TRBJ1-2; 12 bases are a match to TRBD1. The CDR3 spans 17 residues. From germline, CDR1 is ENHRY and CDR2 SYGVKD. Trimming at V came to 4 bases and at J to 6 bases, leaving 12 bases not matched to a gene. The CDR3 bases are TGTGCCATCAGTGGGAAGGGACAGGGGGCTCTTTCGGATGGCTACACCTTC. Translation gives CAISGKGQGALSDGYTF.

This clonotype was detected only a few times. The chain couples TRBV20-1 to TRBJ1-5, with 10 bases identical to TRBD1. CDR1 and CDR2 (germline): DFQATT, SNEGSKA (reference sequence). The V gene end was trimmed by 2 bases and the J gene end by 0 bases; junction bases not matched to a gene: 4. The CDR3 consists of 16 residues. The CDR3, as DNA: TGCAGTGCTAGATACGGGACAGGGGTTAGCAATCAGCCCCAGCATTTT. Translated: CSARYGTGVSNQPQHF.

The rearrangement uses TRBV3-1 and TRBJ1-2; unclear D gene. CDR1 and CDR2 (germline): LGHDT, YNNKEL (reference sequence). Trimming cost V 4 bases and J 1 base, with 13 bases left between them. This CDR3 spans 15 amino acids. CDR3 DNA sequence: TGTGCCAGCAGCCCAGGAGCCAACCGTAACTATGGCTACACCTTC. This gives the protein CASSPGANRNYGYTF.

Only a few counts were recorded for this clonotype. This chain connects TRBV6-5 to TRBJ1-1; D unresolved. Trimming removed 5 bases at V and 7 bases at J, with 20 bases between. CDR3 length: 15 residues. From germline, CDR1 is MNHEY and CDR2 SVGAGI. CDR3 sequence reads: CASSANSHAGVEAFF. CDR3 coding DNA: TGTGCCAGCAGTGCTAACTCCCACGCGGGAGTTGAAGCTTTCTTT.

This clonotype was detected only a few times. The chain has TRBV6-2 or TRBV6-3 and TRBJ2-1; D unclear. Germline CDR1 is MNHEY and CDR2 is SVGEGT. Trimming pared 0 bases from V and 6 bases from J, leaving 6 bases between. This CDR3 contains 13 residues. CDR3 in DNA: TGTGCCAGCAGTTACTCACCGTTCAATGAGCAGTTCTTC. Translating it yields CASSYSPFNEQFF.

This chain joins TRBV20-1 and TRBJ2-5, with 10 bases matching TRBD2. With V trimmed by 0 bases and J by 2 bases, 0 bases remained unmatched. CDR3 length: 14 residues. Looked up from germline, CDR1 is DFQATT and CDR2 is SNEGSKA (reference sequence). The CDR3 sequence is CSARETSGQETQYF. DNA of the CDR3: TGCAGTGCTAGAGAGACTAGCGGGCAAGAGACCCAGTACTTC.

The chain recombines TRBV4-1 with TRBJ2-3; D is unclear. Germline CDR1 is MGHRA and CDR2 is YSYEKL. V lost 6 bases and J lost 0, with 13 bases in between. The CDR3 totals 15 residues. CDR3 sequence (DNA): TGCGCCAGCAGTCGCGGACCCTCGAGCACAGATACGCAGTATTTT. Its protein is CASSRGPSSTDTQYF.

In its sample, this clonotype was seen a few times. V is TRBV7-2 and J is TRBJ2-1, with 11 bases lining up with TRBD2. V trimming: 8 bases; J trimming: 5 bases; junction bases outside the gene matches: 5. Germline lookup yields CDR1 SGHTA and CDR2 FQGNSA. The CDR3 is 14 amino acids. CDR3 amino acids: CASWGLAVNNEQFF. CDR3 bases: TGTGCCAGCTGGGGACTAGCGGTGAACAATGAGCAGTTCTTC.

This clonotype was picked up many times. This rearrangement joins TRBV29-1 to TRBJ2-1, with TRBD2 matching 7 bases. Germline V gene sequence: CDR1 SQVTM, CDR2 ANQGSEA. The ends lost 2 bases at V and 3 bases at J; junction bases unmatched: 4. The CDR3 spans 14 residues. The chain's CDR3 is CSVERLADYNEQFF. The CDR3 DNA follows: TGCAGCGTTGAAAGGCTAGCGGACTACAATGAGCAGTTCTTC.

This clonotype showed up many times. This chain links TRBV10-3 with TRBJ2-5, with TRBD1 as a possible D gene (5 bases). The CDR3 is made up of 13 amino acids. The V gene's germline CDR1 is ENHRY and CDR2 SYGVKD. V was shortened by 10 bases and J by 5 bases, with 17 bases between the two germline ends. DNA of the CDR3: TGTGCCACCATTCCAGGGAATCAGGAGACCCAGTACTTC. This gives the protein CATIPGNQETQYF.

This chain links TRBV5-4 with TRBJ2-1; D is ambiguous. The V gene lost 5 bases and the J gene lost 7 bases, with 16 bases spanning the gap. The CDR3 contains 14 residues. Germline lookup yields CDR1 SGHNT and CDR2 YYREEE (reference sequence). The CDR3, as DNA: TGTGCCAGCAGTCAAATGGGCAGTTGGAATGAGCAGTTCTTC. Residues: CASSQMGSWNEQFF. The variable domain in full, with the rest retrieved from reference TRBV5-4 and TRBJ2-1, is ETGVTQSPTHLIKTRGQQVTLRCSSQSGHNTVSWYQQALGQGPQFIFQYYREEENGRGNFPPRFSGLQFPNYSSELNVNALELDDSALYLCASSQMGSWNEQFFGPGTRLTVL.

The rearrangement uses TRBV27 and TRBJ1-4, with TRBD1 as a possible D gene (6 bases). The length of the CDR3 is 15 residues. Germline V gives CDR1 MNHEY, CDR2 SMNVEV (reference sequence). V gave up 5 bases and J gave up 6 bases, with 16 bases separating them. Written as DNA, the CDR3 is TGTGCCAGCAGTAGGTCGTCAGGGGCGGATGAAAAACTGTTTTTT. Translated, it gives CASSRSSGADEKLFF.

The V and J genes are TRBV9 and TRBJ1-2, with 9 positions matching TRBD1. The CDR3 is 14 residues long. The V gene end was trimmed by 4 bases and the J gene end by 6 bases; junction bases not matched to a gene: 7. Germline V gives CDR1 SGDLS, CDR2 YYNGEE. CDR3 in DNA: TGTGCCAGCAGCATGGACAGGGGAAGGGATGGCTACACCTTC. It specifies CASSMDRGRDGYTF. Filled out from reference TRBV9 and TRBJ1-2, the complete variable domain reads DSGVTQTPKHLITATGQRVTLRCSPRSGDLSVYWYQQSLDQGLQFLIQYYNGEERAKGNILERFSAQQFPDLHSELNLSSLELGDSALYFCASSMDRGRDGYTFGSGTRLTVV.

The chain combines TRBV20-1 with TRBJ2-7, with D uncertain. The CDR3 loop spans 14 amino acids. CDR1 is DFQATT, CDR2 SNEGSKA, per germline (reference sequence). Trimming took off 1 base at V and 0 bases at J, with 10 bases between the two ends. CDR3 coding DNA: TGCAGTGCTAGAGCAGACTGGAGCTCCTACGAGCAGTACTTC. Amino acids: CSARADWSSYEQYF.

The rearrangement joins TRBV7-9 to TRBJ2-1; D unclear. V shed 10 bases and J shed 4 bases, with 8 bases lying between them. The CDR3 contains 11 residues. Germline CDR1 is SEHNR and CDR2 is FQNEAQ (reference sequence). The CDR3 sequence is CAMKLYNEQFF. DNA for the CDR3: TGTGCCATGAAATTATACAATGAGCAGTTCTTC.

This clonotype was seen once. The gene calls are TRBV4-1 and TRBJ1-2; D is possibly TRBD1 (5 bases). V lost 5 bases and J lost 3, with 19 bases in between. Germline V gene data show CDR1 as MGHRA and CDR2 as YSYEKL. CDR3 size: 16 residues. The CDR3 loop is CASSNSQTVLYYGYTF. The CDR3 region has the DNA TGCGCCAGCAGCAATTCCCAGACAGTGCTTTACTATGGCTACACCTTC.

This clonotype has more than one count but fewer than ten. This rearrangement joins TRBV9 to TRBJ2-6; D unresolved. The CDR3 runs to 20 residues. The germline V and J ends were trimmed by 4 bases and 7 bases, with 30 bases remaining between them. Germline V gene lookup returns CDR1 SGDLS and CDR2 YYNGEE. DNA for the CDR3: TGTGCCAGCAGCCCTTACACCCGTTTAAGAGAGACGGAAGGTGCCAACGTCCTGACTTTC. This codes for CASSPYTRLRETEGANVLTF.

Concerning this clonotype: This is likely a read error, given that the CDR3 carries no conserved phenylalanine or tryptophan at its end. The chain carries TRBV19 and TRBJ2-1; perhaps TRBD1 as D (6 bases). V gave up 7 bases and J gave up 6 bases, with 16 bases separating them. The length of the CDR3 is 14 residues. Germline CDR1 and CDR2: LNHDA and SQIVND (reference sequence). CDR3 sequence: CASIDRGGFNEQFC. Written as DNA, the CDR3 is TGTGCCAGTATTGACCGAGGGGGATTCAATGAGCAGTTCTGC.

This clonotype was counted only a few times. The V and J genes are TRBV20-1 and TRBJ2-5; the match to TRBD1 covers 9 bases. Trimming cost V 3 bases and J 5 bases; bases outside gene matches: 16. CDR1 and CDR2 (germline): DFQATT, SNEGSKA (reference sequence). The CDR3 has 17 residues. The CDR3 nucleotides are TGCAGTGCTAGTGGGGGGCGGGGGACAGGGTATTGGGAGACCCAGTACTTC. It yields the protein CSASGGRGTGYWETQYF.

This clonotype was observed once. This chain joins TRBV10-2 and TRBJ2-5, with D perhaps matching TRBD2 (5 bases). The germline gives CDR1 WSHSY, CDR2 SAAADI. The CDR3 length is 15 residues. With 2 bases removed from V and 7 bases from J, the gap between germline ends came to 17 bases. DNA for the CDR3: TGCGCCAGCAGTGAGACCACAGCGCCCCGGGGGACCCAGTACTTC. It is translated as CASSETTAPRGTQYF.